The present TCR beta chain was sequenced within a study of blood T cell repertoires in COVID-19. Overall study: Samples came from the United States, Italy and Spain, spanning acute and convalescent COVID-19. In each case, the material was cDNA or gDNA derived from T cells, B-cell-depleted T cells, or PBMCs.

Original data processing: Amplified reference gene primers provided the basis for estimating nucleated cell counts. Some clones are missing from TCRdb's copy, which holds only in-frame ones; the method was immunoSEQ multiplex PCR. V, J and clone size are taken as reported in that table, and D and trimming were inferred from the DNA itself. The sample shows tens of thousands of clones, about 89% of them seen only once. V lost 3 bases to trimming and J lost 3 bases; unmatched junction nucleotides: 5. From germline, CDR1 is SGHDT and CDR2 YYEEEE. The CDR3 totals 15 residues. This sequence joins TRBV5-6 and TRBJ2-5; 10 bases align to TRBD1. Input material: peripheral blood. This receptor was taken from a man in his sixties with acute or convalescent COVID-19. CDR3 coding DNA: TGTGCCAGCAGCTGGGACAGGGGTTATGAAGAGACCCAGTACTTC. Translation gives CASSWDRGYEETQYF.